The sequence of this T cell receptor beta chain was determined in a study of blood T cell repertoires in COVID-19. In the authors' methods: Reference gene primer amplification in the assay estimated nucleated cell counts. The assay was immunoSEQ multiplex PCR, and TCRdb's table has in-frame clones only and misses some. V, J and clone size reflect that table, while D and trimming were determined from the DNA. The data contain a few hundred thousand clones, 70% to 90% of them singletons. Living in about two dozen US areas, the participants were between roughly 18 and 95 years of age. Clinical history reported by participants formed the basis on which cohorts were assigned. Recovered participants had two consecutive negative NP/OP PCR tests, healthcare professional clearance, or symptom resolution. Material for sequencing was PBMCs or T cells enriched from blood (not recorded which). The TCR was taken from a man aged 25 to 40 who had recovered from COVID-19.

The CDR3 coding sequence is TGTGCCAGCAGATCGACCGGGGAGCTGTTTTTT. This sequence encodes CASRSTGELFF. The gene calls are TRBV6-5 and TRBJ2-2, with no clear D. CDR3 length: 11 residues. V was trimmed by 6 bases and J by 5 bases, leaving 4 bases between them. Germline V gene lookup returns CDR1 MNHEY and CDR2 SVGAGI.